This T cell receptor beta chain was captured in a study of blood T cell repertoires in COVID-19. CDR3 length: 14 residues. V lost 5 bases, J lost 5 bases, and 15 bases lay in between. Germline V lookup: CDR1 MNHEY, CDR2 SMNVEV (reference sequence). Assay: immunoSEQ multiplex PCR; the TCRdb copy retains only in-frame clones and omits some. Here the sample spans fewer than 500,000 clones, around 87% being singletons. The study recruited people aged 18 to 89 years across approximately 25 US areas. The specimen sequenced was PBMCs or T cells enriched from blood (not recorded which). The receptor was derived from a woman aged 18-29 years who had recovered from COVID-19. The chain has TRBV27 and TRBJ1-2, with D possibly TRBD1 on 6 matching bases. CDR3 in amino acids: CASSPRDTRYGYTF. The CDR3 nucleotides are TGTGCCAGCAGTCCCCGGGACACGAGATATGGCTACACCTTC.